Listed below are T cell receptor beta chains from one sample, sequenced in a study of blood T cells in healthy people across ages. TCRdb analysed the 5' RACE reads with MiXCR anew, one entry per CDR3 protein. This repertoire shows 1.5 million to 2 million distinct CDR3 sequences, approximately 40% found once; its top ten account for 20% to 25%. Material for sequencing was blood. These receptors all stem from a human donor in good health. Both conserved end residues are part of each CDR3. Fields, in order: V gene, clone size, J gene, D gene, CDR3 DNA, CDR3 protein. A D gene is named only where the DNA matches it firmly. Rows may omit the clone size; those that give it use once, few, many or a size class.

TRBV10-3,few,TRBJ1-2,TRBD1,TGTGCCATCAGTGGGGGACAGAGGACTAACTATGGCTACACCTTC,CAISGGQRTNYGYTF
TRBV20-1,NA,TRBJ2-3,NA,TGCAGTGCTAGAGATCGACGGGGTGCGGCAGATACGCAGTATTTT,CSARDRRGAADTQYF
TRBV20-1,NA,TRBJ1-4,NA,TGCAGTGCTAGTGGGGAGGGGGGTGCAAAACTGTTTTTT,CSASGEGGAKLFF
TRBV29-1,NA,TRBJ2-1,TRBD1,TGCAGCGTTTACCAACGGACAGGGGGTTGTGATGAGCAGTTCTTC,CSVYQRTGGCDEQFF
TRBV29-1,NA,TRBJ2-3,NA,TGCAGCGTCGCCAGGTTCGCAGGAATAAGGTCGGATACGCAGTATTTT,CSVARFAGIRSDTQYF
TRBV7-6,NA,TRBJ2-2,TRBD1,TGTGCCAGCAGCTTAGAATCAGGGGGTCTTTGGAACACCGGGGAGCTGTTTTTT,CASSLESGGLWNTGELFF
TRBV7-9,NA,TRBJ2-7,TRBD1,TGTGCCAGCAGCTTACTTCGGCAGGGGGTGTGGAAAGAGGCCCAGTACTTC,CASSLLRQGVWKEAQYF
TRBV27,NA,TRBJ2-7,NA,TGTGCCAGCAACTCCAACCCCCGTGGACACCGCTACGAGCAGTACTTC,CASNSNPRGHRYEQYF
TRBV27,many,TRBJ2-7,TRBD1,TGTGCCAGCAGTTCTCGGACAGGGGGACCGTACGAGCAGTACTTC,CASSSRTGGPYEQYF
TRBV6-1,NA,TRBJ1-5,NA,TGTGCCAGCACGGTGAGCGATCAGCCCCAGCATTTT,CASTVSDQPQHF
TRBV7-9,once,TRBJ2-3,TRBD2,TGTGCCAGCAGCTTAGGACGGGGGGGCTTTGATACGCAGTATTTT,CASSLGRGGFDTQYF
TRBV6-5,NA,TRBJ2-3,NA,TGTGCCAGCAGTCGGGCCCTGATCACAGATACGCAGTATTTT,CASSRALITDTQYF
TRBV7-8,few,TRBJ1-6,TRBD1,TGTGCCAGCAGCTTAGGGGACAGCAATTATAATTCACCCCTCCACTTT,CASSLGDSNYNSPLHF
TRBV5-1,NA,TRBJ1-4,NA,TGCGCCAGCAGCTTGGACAGGGTTGGTACTAATGAAAAACTGTTTTTT,CASSLDRVGTNEKLFF
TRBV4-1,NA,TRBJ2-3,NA,TGCGCCAGCAGCCAAGTGGTCCGGTCACGGCGGGAAGATACGCAGTATTTT,CASSQVVRSRREDTQYF
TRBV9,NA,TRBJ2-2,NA,TGTGCCAGCAGCCCGCCGGTCGGGGAGCTGTTTTTT,CASSPPVGELFF
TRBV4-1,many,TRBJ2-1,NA,TGCGCCAGCAGCCAAGATTGGGGCCGGGTCAAGGGACCAAAGCTAGCCTACAATGAGCAGTTCTTC,CASSQDWGRVKGPKLAYNEQFF
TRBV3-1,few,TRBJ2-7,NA,TGTGCCAGCAGCTTGGGGGGGACAGGAGACGAGCAGTACTTC,CASSLGGTGDEQYF
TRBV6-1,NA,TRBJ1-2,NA,TGTGCCAGCAGTGAGGCAACCCAGGGGCTCTACTATGGCTACACCTTC,CASSEATQGLYYGYTF
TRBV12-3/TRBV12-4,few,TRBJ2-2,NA,TGTGCCAGCAGTTTAGGAGGGTACGGGGAGCTGTTTTTT,CASSLGGYGELFF
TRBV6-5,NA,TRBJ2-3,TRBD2,TGTGCCAGCAGTTACTCCGGGACTACCACAGATACGCAGTATTTT,CASSYSGTTTDTQYF
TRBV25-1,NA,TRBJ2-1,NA,TGTGCCAGCAGTGACGGACAGTACTCCTACAATGAGCAGTTCTTC,CASSDGQYSYNEQFF
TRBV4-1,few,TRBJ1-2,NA,TGCGCCAGCAGCCAAGATTTCGCATATGGCGATGGCTACACCTTC,CASSQDFAYGDGYTF
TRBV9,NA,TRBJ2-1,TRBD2,TGTGCCAGCAGCGTAGGACGGGGGGGATTTTACAATGAGCAGTTCTTC,CASSVGRGGFYNEQFF
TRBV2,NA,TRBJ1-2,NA,TGTGCCAGCGGGGCGGAACCTAACTATGGCTACACCTTC,CASGAEPNYGYTF
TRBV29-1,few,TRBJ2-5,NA,TGCAGCGTTGGAAAGGGACGGCAAGAGACCCAGTACTTC,CSVGKGRQETQYF
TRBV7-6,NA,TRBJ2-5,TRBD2,TGTGCCAGCAGCTTAGAAGCTAGCGGGGTTCAAGAGACCCAGTACTTC,CASSLEASGVQETQYF
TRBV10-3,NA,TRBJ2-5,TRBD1,TGTGTCATCAGTGAGTCAGGGACAGGGGTAGAGACCCAGTACTTC,CVISESGTGVETQYF
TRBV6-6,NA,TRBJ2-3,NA,TGTGCCAGCAGCGGGGACTGGCCCAGGACAGATACGCAGTATTTT,CASSGDWPRTDTQYF
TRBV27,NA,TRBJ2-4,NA,TGTGCCAGCAGTTCAACCGGGACAATTAATGAGCAGTACTTC,CASSSTGTINEQYF
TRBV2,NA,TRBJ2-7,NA,TGTGCCACCCAACCGTACGCGAGCTCCTACGAGCAGTACTTC,CATQPYASSYEQYF
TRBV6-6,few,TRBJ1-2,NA,TGTGCCAGCAGTTACCCGGGGCTTCCCTCTAACTATGGCTACACCTTC,CASSYPGLPSNYGYTF
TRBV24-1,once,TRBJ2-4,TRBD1,TGTGCCACCAGTGATAACACAGGGGGAGGCAAAAACATTCAGTACTTC,CATSDNTGGGKNIQYF
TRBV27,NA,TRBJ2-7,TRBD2,TGTGCCAGCAGTCGCCTGTCTGTCGGGGGGGGCTACGAGCAGTACTTC,CASSRLSVGGGYEQYF
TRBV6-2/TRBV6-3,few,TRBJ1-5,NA,TGTGCCAGCAGTTACGCTTACCCAGGAGGTCATCAGCCCCAGCATTTT,CASSYAYPGGHQPQHF
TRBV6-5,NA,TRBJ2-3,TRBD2,TGTGCCAGTAGTTCCCCTAGCGGGGGTAGCACAGGTACGCAGTATTTT,CASSSPSGGSTGTQYF